The clone carrying this T cell receptor (beta chain) appeared a few times. Antigen specificity is unknown. These data come from a study of beta chain features in type 1 diabetes. A single heparinised blood sample, averaging roughly 110 mL, was obtained per donor. Purity exceeded 98% in all sorted populations. Reverse transcription of all isolated RNA meant that expressed TCRB transcripts were sequenced. About 3.7 million reads, on average, came from each naive, central memory and regulatory T cell sample. The method was immunoSEQ multiplex PCR; TCRdb's version includes in-frame clones alone and lacks a portion of them. The sample has approximately 160,000 clones, 10% seen once. Study-wide points: Patients with type 1 diabetes showed fewer VDJ junction insertions and more deletions. TCRB CDR3s were moderately but significantly shorter in Type 1 diabetes patients in all four CD4+ subsets.

There are 16 residues in the CDR3. Germline CDR1 LNHDA, CDR2 SQIVND (reference sequence). V lost 10 bases, J lost 5 bases, and 17 bases stayed unmatched. This clonotype was sampled from a man in his thirties or forties with type 1 diabetes. The rearrangement joins TRBV19 to TRBJ1-5, with 7 bases fitting TRBD1. Sequenced sample: central memory CD4+ T cells from blood. The CDR3 DNA is TGTGCCAACCCAGGGAAGCTTTGGCAGGGGGATCAGCCCCAGCATTTT. Translated: CANPGKLWQGDQPQHF.